Shown below are 9 T cell receptor beta chains from a single sample sequenced in a study of regulatory T cells in long-lasting Graves disease. Relying on iRepertoire HTBI primers and Arm-PCR of CDR3 regions, the team built TCR beta libraries. TCRdb reanalysed the multiplex PCR reads using MiXCR and keeps one entry per CDR3 protein. The sample has 360,000 or so distinct CDR3 sequences, 16% seen once. Time point noted: newly diagnosed GD, antithyroid drugs for less than 3 months. PBMCs provided the RNA from which the TCR library was made. The data also belong to a second study, concerning T cells in Graves' hyperthyroidism and ophthalmopathy.

This specimen was peripheral blood mononuclear cells (PBMCs), taken at new diagnosis, from a patient treated with antithyroid drugs. The receptors shown here come from a man aged 35-49 years with Graves disease.

The chain combines TRBV27 with TRBJ2-7; possibly TRBD1 for D (6 bases). The CDR3 consists of 13 residues. The germline V and J ends were trimmed by 5 bases and 5 bases, with 13 bases remaining between them. Germline loops: CDR1 MNHEY, CDR2 SMNVEV (reference sequence). CDR3 sequence (DNA): TGTGCCAGCAGTCAATCCCACAGGGACGAGCAGTACTTC. As protein: CASSQSHRDEQYF.

This clonotype was recorded at least ten times. This sequence joins TRBV9 and TRBJ2-5; TRBD2 matches at 7 bases. V shed 2 bases and J 5 bases; nucleotides not matched to a gene: 9. Germline V gene data show CDR1 as SGDLS and CDR2 as YYNGEE. The length of the CDR3 is 15 residues. CDR3 DNA: TGTGCCAGCAGCGTGCGGGGGACTCCGGGGGAGACCCAGTACTTC. It specifies CASSVRGTPGETQYF.

This clonotype was observed at least ten times. The chain links TRBV20-1 to TRBJ2-5, with D possibly being TRBD1 or TRBD2 (5 bases each). The V gene lost 5 bases and the J gene lost 1 base, with 17 bases spanning the gap. Germline-derived CDR1 and CDR2 are DFQATT and SNEGSKA (reference sequence). CDR3 length equals 15 residues. CDR3 in DNA: TGCAGTGCTCGACGCCCGGGACGTCTCCAAGAGACCCAGTACTTC. This translates into CSARRPGRLQETQYF.

A word on this clonotype: This may be a read error: a much more frequent sequence differs by one nucleotide. V is TRBV5-1 and J is TRBJ2-1; perhaps TRBD2 as D (5 bases). The CDR3 is made up of 14 amino acids. Germline CDR1 is SGHRS and CDR2 is YFSETQ. V gave up 1 base and J gave up 10 bases, with 15 bases separating them. DNA for the CDR3: TGCGCCAGCAGCTTGCAGGCGGGTTCCTACGAGCAGTTCTTC. It codes for CASSLQAGSYEQFF. Full variable domain (outside the CDR3, taken from reference TRBV5-1 and TRBJ2-1): KAGVTQTPRYLIKTRGQQVTLSCSPISGHRSVSWYQQTPGQGLQFLFEYFSETQRNKGNFPGRFSGRQFSNSRSEMNVSTLELGDSALYLCASSLQAGSYEQFFGPGTRLTVL.

This clonotype was observed at least ten times. V usage is TRBV7-8 and J usage is TRBJ2-3, with D perhaps TRBD2 (6 bases). Trimming left V 4 bases short and J 1 base short, with 18 bases between. The CDR3 covers 17 residues. Germline V gives CDR1 SGHVS, CDR2 FQNEAQ. Written as DNA, the CDR3 is TGTGCCAGCAGCTCTCTCCGGGCGGGGCTCGGCACAGATACGCAGTATTTT. Residues: CASSSLRAGLGTDTQYF.

V is TRBV10-3 and J is TRBJ2-7, with D possibly called TRBD1 or TRBD2 (6 bases each). Trimming left V 0 bases short and J 3 bases short, with 12 bases between. The CDR3 runs to 15 residues. From germline, CDR1 is ENHRY and CDR2 SYGVKD. CDR3 sequence (DNA): TGTGCCATCAGTGAGTCCACCGGAGGGGGCTACGAGCAGTACTTC. It translates to CAISESTGGGYEQYF.

This clonotype was recorded many times. CDR3 loop: CASSSPRGWARPQETQYF. Here the CDR3 DNA reads TGTGCCAGCAGCTCCCCTAGGGGATGGGCGAGGCCTCAAGAGACCCAGTACTTC. This rearrangement joins TRBV7-8 to TRBJ2-5; perhaps TRBD1 as D (5 bases). Germline V CDR1 and CDR2: SGHVS, FQNEAQ. With 4 bases removed from V and 2 bases from J, the gap between germline ends came to 23 bases. The CDR3 covers 18 residues. The full variable domain, its missing parts supplied by reference TRBV7-8 and TRBJ2-5, is GAGVSQSPRYKVAKRGQDVALRCDPISGHVSLFWYQQALGQGPEFLTYFQNEAQLDKSGLPSDRFFAERPEGSVSTLKIQRTQQEDSAVYLCASSSPRGWARPQETQYFGPGTRLLVL.

The table lists this clonotype with many counts. This chain links TRBV2 with TRBJ2-5, with 7 bases that match TRBD2. The CDR3 sequence is 14 residues long. The ends lost 4 bases at V and 5 bases at J; junction bases unmatched: 7. CDR1 and CDR2 (germline): SNHLY, FYNNEI. CDR3 region: CASSARTSHETQYF. Here the CDR3 DNA reads TGTGCCAGCAGTGCGAGGACTAGTCACGAGACCCAGTACTTC. The complete variable domain, with remaining parts taken from reference TRBV2 and TRBJ2-5, reads EPEVTQTPSHQVTQMGQEVILRCVPISNHLYFYWYRQILGQKVEFLVSFYNNEISEKSEIFDDQFSVERPDGSNFTLKIRSTKLEDSAMYFCASSARTSHETQYFGPGTRLLVL.

This clonotype appeared many times. The gene calls are TRBV6-2 or TRBV6-3 and TRBJ2-1; 8 bases match TRBD2. The length of the CDR3 is 15 residues. The trim removed 7 bases at V and 4 bases at J, leaving 9 bases unmatched. Germline lookup yields CDR1 MNHEY and CDR2 SVGEGT. CDR3 nucleotides: TGTGCCAGCACTCTCGGGGGGGCCGGTTACAATGAGCAGTTCTTC. Protein product: CASTLGGAGYNEQFF.